This TCR beta chain was sequenced for a study of T cells in Graves' hyperthyroidism and ophthalmopathy. This CDR3 is built from 13 residues. V was trimmed by 1 base and J by 5 bases, leaving 6 bases between them. Germline CDR1 reads KGHSH; CDR2 reads LQKENI. This clonotype was picked up many times. The antigen remains undetermined. RNA transcripts served as the template for amplifying TCR beta CDR3 regions. TCR CDR3 regions were first amplified by RT-PCR with HTBI primers. TCRdb analysed the multiplex PCR reads with MiXCR anew, one entry per CDR3 protein. The sample carries hundreds of thousands of distinct CDR3 sequences, roughly 25% recorded once. Regarding the study as a whole: Blood also showed most of the thyroid clonotypes that were expanded above 0.001.

This receptor was obtained from a man aged 50-59 years with Graves' hyperthyroidism. This rearrangement joins TRBV18 to TRBJ2-1; D is uncertain. Material for sequencing was blood. The CDR3 sequence is CASSPRANNEQFF. The CDR3 coding sequence is TGTGCCAGCTCACCACGGGCGAACAATGAGCAGTTCTTC.